This T cell receptor beta chain came from a study of shared clonotypes between healthy human individuals. Every contributor of samples was a Caucasian grown-up residing in Nashville, Tennessee. The assay was immunoSEQ multiplex PCR, and TCRdb's table has in-frame clones only and misses some. The sample lists some 530,000 clones, roughly 80% occurring once. Germline loops: CDR1 SGHDT, CDR2 YYEEEE. The CDR3 length is 14 residues. Trimming pared 3 bases from V and 4 bases from J, leaving 13 bases between. A word on this clone: As yet, its antigen is unknown.

Overall study findings and caveats: Donor scarcity curtailed the genetic and exposure-history diversity represented herein.

The chain couples TRBV5-6 to TRBJ1-2; a possible D gene is TRBD1 (5 bases). This sequence originates from a woman in her forties in good health. Some clones in this sample may be carry-over from other donors' samples. The sample comprised PBMCs. The CDR3 here is CASSSSGGFYGYTF. CDR3 coding DNA: TGTGCCAGCAGCTCCTCGGGGGGATTCTATGGCTACACCTTC.